This T cell receptor (beta chain) was documented in a study of CD8 T cells in ankylosing spondylitis. General study results and limits: Ankylosing spondylitis blood appeared to be characterized by a TCR beta motif of under 10 highly homologous variants. Within matched ankylosing spondylitis synovial fluid, disease-linked clones were reportedly significantly enriched.

Germline CDR1 and CDR2: SGHAT and FQDESV (reference sequence). Trimming stripped 3 bases from V and 4 bases from J, with 12 bases between. This CDR3 region has 14 residues. This clonotype was seen ten or more times. Its cognate antigen is unknown. With molecular barcodes, quantitative 5'-RACE was used to make the TCR beta libraries. TCRdb analysed the 5' RACE reads with MiXCR anew, one entry per CDR3 protein. The table includes approximately 100,000 distinct CDR3 sequences, roughly 8.7% detected once. The sequence derives from a male donor with ankylosing spondylitis or in good health (not recorded which). The gene calls are TRBV11-1 and TRBJ1-1, with no clear D. Sequenced: blood, either unsorted or a sorted T cell fraction (not recorded which). The DNA of the CDR3 is TGTGCCAGCAGCTTTCCGGCCATGGGCACTGAAGCTTTCTTT. Its translation: CASSFPAMGTEAFF.